Sequencing of this T cell receptor beta chain was carried out in a study of T cell clones after liver transplantation. Study-wide context: A pre-transplant mixed lymphocyte reaction with TCRbeta sequencing defined graft-donor-reactive clones followed in post-transplant blood. Study-level results: The donor-reactive repertoire was only partly measurable in two subjects, lacking donor cells.

CDR1 SGHKS and CDR2 YYEKEE come from the germline V gene (reference sequence). The CDR3 has 12 residues. V lost 3 bases and J 9 bases, leaving 12 bases between the germline ends. Comment on this clone: Its antigen is unknown.

The assay was immunoSEQ multiplex PCR, and TCRdb's table has in-frame clones only and misses some. The data hold 65,000 to 80,000 clones, with around 78% observed a single time. The J gene is TRBJ1-2, the V gene TRBV5-5; no clear D. This clonotype originated in a human patient who received a liver transplant. Some of the T cells might come from the graft donor. Sequencing used CD4+ T cells from blood, obtained at the 22-month timepoint. CDR3 sequence: CASSSERIRYTF. The CDR3 DNA reads TGTGCCAGCAGCTCCGAACGGATTCGCTACACCTTC.